These 10 T cell receptor beta chains were all obtained from the same sample, sequenced in a study of CXCR3-negative and CXCR3-positive naive CD8 T cells. The study, taken as a whole, reports: Researchers report that CXCR3-positive naive cells carry more hydrophobic TRB CDR3s than CXCR3-negative naive cells.

The method, 5' RACE with UMI labels, was used to prepare the TRB cDNA libraries. TCRdb processed the 5' RACE reads again and assigns one entry to each CDR3 protein, with no DNA. The sample's table shows about 70,000 distinct CDR3 sequences. No antigen has been identified for these receptors. Sequenced input: naive CXCR3+ CD8+ T cells from blood. As for subset: CD45RO-CCR7+CD27+CD95- naive CD8+ T cells expressing CXCR3 (TNR3+). Every receptor here comes from a human donor in good health. Some clones in this sample may be carry-over from other donors' samples.

This rearrangement joins TRBV29-1 to TRBJ2-7; TCRdb indicates TRBD2, and absent DNA this call remains unverified. CDR1 and CDR2 (germline): SQVTM, ANQGSEA. The CDR3 extends over 15 amino acids. The chain's CDR3 is CSVEGLGLGGYEQYF.

The chain combines TRBV20-1 with TRBJ2-5; TCRdb indicates TRBD1, and absent DNA this call remains unverified. CDR1 DFQATT and CDR2 SNEGSKA come from the germline V gene (reference sequence). This CDR3 region has 12 residues. The CDR3 sequence is CSASAGWETQYF.

The chain carries TRBV7-9 and TRBJ2-5; the TCRdb call, TRBD1, lacks DNA for checking. The CDR3 has 14 amino acids. Germline CDR1 is SEHNR and CDR2 is FQNEAQ (reference sequence). The CDR3 protein is CASSPGGVWETQYF.

The chain couples TRBV28 to TRBJ2-2; the D call of TRBD1 rests on TCRdb alone, since no DNA is present to check it. The CDR3 covers 14 residues. The germline V gene encodes CDR1 MDHEN and CDR2 SYDVKM. CDR3 sequence reads: CASSFPSNTGELFF.

The rearrangement joins TRBV7-3 to TRBJ2-3. Germline V gene data show CDR1 as SGHTA and CDR2 as FQGTGA. The CDR3 has 14 residues. CDR3 protein: CASSLYPSTDTQYF. Supplemented by reference TRBV7-3 and TRBJ2-3, the full variable domain reads GAGVSQTPSNKVTEKGKYVELRCDPISGHTALYWYRQSLGQGPEFLIYFQGTGAADDSGLPNDRFFAVRPEGSVSTLKIQRTERGDSAVYLCASSLYPSTDTQYFGPGTRLTVL.

This sequence joins TRBV7-2 and TRBJ2-7. From germline, CDR1 is SGHTA and CDR2 FQGNSA. The CDR3 contains 16 residues. CDR3 sequence reads: CASSWSVTTSSYEQYF.

The V call is TRBV29-1, the J call TRBJ2-5; TCRdb designates TRBD2, a call that cannot be tested without DNA. The germline gives CDR1 SQVTM, CDR2 ANQGSEA. There are 18 residues in the CDR3. CDR3 protein: CSVGGGLADARAKETQYF.

The chain recombines TRBV6-6 with TRBJ2-1. The germline gives CDR1 MNHNY, CDR2 SVGAGI (reference sequence). This CDR3 comprises 14 residues. The CDR3 here is CASSGWVLDNEQFF.

CDR3 sequence: CASSLFGTGYNEQFF. The V gene is TRBV7-6, the J gene TRBJ2-1; the D gene TCRdb calls, TRBD1, cannot be checked with no DNA. The CDR3 runs 15 residues. CDR1 and CDR2 (germline): SGHVS, FNYEAQ.

The rearrangement joins TRBV7-9 to TRBJ2-7; TCRdb designates TRBD1, a call that cannot be tested without DNA. From germline, CDR1 is SEHNR and CDR2 FQNEAQ (reference sequence). The CDR3 is 13 amino acids. The CDR3 here is CASSSEQAFEQYF.